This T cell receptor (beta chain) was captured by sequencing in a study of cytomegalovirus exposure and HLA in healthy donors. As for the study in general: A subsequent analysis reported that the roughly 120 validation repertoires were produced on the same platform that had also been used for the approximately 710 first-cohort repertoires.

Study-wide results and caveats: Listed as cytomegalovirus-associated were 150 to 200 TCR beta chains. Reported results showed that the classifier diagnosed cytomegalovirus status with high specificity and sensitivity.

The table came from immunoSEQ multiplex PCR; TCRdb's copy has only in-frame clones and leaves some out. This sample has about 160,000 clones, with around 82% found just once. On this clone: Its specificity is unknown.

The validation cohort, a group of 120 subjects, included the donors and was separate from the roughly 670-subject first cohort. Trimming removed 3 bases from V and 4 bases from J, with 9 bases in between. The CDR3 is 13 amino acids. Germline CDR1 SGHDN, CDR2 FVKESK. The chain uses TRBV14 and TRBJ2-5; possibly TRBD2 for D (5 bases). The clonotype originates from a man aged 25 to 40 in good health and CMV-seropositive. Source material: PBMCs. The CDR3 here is CASSHRRGETQYF. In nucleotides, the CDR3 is TGTGCCAGCAGCCACCGCCGGGGAGAGACCCAGTACTTC.